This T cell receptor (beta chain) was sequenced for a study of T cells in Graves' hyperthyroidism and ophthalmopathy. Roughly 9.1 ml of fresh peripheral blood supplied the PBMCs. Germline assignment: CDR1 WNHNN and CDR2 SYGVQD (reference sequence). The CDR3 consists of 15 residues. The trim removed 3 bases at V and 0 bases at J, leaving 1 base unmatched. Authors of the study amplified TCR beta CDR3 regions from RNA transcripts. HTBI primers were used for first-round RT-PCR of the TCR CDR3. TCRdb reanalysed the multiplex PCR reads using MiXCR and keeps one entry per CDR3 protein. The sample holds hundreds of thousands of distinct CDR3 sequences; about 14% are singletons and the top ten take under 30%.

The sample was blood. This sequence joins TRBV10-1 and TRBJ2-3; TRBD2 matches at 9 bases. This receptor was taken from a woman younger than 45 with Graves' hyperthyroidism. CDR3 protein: CASSDSGRSTDTQYF. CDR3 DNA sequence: TGCGCCAGCAGTGACAGCGGGAGGAGCACAGATACGCAGTATTTT.